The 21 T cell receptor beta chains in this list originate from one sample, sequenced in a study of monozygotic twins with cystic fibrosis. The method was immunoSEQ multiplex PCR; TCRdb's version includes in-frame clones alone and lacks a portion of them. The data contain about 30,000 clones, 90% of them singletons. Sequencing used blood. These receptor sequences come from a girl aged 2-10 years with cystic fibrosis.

In DNA form, the CDR3 reads TGTGCCAGCAGCGTAGTGACTAGCGGGGGCAGCACAGATACGCAGTATTTT. Residues: CASSVVTSGGSTDTQYF. J is TRBJ2-3 and V is TRBV9, with TRBD2 matching 12 bases. CDR3 length: 17 amino acids. V lost 0 bases and J lost 0; bases outside the gene matches: 2. The V gene's germline CDR1 is SGDLS and CDR2 YYNGEE. Full variable domain (outside the CDR3, taken from reference TRBV9 and TRBJ2-3): DSGVTQTPKHLITATGQRVTLRCSPRSGDLSVYWYQQSLDQGLQFLIQYYNGEERAKGNILERFSAQQFPDLHSELNLSSLELGDSALYFCASSVVTSGGSTDTQYFGPGTRLTVL.

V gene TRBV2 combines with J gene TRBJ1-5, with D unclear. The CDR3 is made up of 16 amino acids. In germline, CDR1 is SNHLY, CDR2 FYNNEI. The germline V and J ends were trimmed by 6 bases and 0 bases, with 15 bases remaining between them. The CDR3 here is CASRTTQDYSNQPQHF. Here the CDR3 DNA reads TGTGCCAGCAGAACAACTCAGGATTATAGCAATCAGCCCCAGCATTTT.

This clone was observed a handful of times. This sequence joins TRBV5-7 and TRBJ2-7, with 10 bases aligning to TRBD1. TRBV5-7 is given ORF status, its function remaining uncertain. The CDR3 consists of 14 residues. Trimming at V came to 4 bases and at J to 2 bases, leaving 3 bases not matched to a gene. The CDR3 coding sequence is TGTGCCAGCAGCCCCGGGACAGGGGCCTACGAGCAGTACTTC. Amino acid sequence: CASSPGTGAYEQYF.

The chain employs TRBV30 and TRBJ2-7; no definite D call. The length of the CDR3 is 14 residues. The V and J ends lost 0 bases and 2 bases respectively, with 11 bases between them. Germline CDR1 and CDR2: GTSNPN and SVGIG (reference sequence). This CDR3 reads CAWSVLPGPYEQYF. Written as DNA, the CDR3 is TGTGCCTGGAGTGTATTACCGGGCCCCTACGAGCAGTACTTC.

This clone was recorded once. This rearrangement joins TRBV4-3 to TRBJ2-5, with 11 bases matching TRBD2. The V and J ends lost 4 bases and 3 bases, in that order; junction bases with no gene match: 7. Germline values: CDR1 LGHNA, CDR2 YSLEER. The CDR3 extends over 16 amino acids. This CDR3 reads CASSPLAGGLKETQYF. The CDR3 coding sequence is TGCGCCAGCAGCCCCCTAGCGGGGGGCTTGAAAGAGACCCAGTACTTC.

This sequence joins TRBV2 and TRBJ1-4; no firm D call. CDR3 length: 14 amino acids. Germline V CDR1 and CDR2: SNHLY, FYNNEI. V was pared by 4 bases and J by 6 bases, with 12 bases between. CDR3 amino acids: CASSVRGWDEKLFF. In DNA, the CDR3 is TGTGCCAGCAGTGTCCGGGGATGGGATGAAAAACTGTTTTTT.

The CDR3 bases are TGTGCCAGCAGTTTAAGGACATATGGCTACACCTTC. Its translation: CASSLRTYGYTF. The chain couples TRBV28 to TRBJ1-2; D is perhaps TRBD1 (5 bases). Trimming took off 2 bases at V and 5 bases at J, with 6 bases between the two ends. CDR1 and CDR2 from the germline V gene are MDHEN and SYDVKM. This CDR3 region has 12 residues.

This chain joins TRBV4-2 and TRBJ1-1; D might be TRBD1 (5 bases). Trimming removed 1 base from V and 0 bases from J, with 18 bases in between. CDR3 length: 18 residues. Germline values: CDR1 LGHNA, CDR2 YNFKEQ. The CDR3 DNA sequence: TGTGCCAGCAGCCAAGTCCCGAACAGGCTACTAATGAACACTGAAGCTTTCTTT. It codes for CASSQVPNRLLMNTEAFF.

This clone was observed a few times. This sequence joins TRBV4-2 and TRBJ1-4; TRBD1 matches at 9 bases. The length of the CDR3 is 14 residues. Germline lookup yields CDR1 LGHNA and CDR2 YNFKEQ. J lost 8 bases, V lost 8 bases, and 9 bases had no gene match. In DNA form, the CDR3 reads TGTGCCAGCGGGCCCGACAGGGGGGAGGAAAAACTGTTTTTT. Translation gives CASGPDRGEEKLFF.

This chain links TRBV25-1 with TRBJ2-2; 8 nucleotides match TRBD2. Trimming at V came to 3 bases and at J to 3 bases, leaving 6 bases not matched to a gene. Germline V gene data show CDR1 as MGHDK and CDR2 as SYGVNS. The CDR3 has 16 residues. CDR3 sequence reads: CASSDYGLADTGELFF. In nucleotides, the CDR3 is TGTGCCAGCAGTGACTATGGACTAGCCGACACCGGGGAGCTGTTTTTT.

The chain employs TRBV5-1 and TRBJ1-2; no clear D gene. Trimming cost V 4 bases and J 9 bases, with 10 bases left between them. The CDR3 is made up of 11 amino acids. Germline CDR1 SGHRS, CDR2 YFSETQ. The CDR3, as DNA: TGCGCCAGCAGCGACGGAGGAAGCTACACCTTC. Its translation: CASSDGGSYTF.

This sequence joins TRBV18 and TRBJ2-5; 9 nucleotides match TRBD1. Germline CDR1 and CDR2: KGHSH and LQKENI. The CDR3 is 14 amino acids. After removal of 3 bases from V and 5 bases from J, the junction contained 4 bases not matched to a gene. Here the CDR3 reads CASSPIGQGETQYF. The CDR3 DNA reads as TGTGCCAGCTCACCGATAGGACAGGGGGAGACCCAGTACTTC.

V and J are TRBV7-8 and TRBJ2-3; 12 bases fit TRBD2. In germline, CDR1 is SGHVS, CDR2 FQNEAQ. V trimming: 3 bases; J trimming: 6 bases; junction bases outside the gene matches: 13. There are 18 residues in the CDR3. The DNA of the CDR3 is TGTGCCAGCAGCTTCGTCGCTAGCGGGGGGGCGAGGAAGGATACGCAGTATTTT. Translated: CASSFVASGGARKDTQYF.

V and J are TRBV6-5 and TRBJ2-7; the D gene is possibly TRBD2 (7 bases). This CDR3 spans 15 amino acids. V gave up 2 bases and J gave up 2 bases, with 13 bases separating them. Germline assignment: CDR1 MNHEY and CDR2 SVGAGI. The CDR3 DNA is TGTGCCAGCAGTTACATGAAGGGGGGGACCTACGAGCAGTACTTC. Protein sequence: CASSYMKGGTYEQYF.

The CDR3 spells CASSLYRTSGTEAFF. The CDR3 DNA reads TGTGCCAGCAGCTTGTATAGGACAAGCGGAACTGAAGCTTTCTTT. The genes are TRBV5-4 and TRBJ1-1, with D tentatively TRBD1 (5 bases). The germline V gene has CDR1 SGHNT and CDR2 YYREEE (reference sequence). The CDR3 consists of 15 residues. The germline V and J ends were trimmed by 1 base and 5 bases, with 15 bases remaining between them.

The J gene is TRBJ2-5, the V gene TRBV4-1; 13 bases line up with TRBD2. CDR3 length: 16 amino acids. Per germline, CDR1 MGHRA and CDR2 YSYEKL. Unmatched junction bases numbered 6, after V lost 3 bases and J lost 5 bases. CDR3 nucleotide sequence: TGCGCCAGCAGCCAGGGGGGACTAGCGGGGTTGGAGACCCAGTACTTC. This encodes CASSQGGLAGLETQYF.

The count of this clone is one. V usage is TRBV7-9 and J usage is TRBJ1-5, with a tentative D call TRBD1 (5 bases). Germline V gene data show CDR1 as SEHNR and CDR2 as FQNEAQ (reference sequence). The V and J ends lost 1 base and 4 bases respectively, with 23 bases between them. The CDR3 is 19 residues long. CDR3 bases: TGTGCCAGCAGCTTAGAGGAGGCGGGCAGGGCTTTAGCTAATCAGCCCCAGCATTTT. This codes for CASSLEEAGRALANQPQHF.

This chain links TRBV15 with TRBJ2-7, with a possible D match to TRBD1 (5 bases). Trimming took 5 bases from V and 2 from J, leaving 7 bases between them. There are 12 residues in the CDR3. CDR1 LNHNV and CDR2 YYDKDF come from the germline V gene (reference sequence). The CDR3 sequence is CATSGAAYEQYF. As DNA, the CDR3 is TGTGCCACCAGCGGGGCCGCCTACGAGCAGTACTTC. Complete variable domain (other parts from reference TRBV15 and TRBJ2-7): DAMVIQNPRYQVTQFGKPVTLSCSQTLNHNVMYWYQQKSSQAPKLLFHYYDKDFNNEADTPDNFQSRRPNTSFCFLDIRSPGLGDTAMYLCATSGAAYEQYFGPGTRLTVT.

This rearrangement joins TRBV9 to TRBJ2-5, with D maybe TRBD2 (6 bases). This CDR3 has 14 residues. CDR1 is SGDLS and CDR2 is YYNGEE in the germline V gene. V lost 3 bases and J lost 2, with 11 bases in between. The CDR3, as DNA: TGTGCCAGCAGCGCTGGGACTCTACAAGAGACCCAGTACTTC. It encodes CASSAGTLQETQYF.

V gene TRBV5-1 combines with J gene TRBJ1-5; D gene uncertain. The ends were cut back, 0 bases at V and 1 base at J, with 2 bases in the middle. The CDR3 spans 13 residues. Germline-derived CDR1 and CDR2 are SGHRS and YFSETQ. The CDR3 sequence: CASSLGSNQPQHF. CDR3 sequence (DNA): TGCGCCAGCAGCTTGGGGAGCAATCAGCCCCAGCATTTT.

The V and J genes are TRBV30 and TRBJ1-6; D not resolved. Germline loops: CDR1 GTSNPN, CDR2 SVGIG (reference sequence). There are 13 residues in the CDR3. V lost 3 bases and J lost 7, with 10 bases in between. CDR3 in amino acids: CAWSRDQNSPLHF. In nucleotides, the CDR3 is TGTGCCTGGAGCCGGGATCAGAATTCACCCCTCCACTTT. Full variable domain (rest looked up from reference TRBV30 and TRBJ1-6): SQTIHQWPATLVQPVGSPLSLECTVEGTSNPNLYWYRQAAGRGLQLLFYSVGIGQISSEVPQNLSASRPQDRQFILSSKKLLLSDSGFYLCAWSRDQNSPLHFGNGTRLTVT.